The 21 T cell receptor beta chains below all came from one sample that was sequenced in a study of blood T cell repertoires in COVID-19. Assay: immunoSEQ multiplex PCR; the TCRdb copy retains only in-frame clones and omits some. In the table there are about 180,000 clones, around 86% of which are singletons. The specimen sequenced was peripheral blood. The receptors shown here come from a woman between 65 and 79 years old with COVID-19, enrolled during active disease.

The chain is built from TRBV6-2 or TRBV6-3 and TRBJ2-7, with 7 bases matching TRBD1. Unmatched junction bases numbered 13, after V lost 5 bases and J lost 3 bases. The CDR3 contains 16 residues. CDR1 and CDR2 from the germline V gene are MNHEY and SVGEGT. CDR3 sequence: CASSDIGTGQFYEQYF. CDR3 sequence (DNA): TGTGCCAGCAGTGATATCGGCACGGGACAGTTCTACGAGCAGTACTTC.

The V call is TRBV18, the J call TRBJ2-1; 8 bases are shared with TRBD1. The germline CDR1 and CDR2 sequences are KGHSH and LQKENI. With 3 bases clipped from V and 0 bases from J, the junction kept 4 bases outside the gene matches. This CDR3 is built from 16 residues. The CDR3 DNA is TGTGCCAGCTCACCGGGACAGGTCGTCTCCTACAATGAGCAGTTCTTC. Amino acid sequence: CASSPGQVVSYNEQFF.

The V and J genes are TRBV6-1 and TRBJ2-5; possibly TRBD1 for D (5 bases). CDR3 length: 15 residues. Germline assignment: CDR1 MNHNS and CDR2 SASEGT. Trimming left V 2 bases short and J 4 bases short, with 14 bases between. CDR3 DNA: TGTGCCAGCAGTGAACAAAGGGGAAAGGCAGAGACCCAGTACTTC. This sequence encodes CASSEQRGKAETQYF.

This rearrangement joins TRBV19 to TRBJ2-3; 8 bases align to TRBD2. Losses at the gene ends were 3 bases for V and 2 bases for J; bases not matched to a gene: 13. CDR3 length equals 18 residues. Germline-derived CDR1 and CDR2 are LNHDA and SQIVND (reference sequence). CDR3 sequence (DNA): TGTGCCAGTAGTATCGAGGGGGGTAGCGGGAAACTCACAGATACGCAGTATTTT. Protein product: CASSIEGGSGKLTDTQYF.

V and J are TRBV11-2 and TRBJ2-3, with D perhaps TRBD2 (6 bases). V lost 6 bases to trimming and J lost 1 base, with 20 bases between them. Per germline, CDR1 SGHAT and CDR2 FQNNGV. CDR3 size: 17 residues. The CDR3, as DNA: TGTGCCAGCAGATTAACCGTCCGGGAGATGCGCACAGATACGCAGTATTTT. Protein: CASRLTVREMRTDTQYF.

CDR3 bases: TGCGCCAGCAGCCAAGGATCAGGGTTGAACACTGAAGCTTTCTTT. It yields the protein CASSQGSGLNTEAFF. The chain uses TRBV4-3 and TRBJ1-1, with D possibly being TRBD1 (5 bases). V dropped 1 base and J dropped 0 bases, with 9 bases sitting between them. The CDR3 length is 15 residues. Germline CDR1 reads LGHNA; CDR2 reads YSLEER.

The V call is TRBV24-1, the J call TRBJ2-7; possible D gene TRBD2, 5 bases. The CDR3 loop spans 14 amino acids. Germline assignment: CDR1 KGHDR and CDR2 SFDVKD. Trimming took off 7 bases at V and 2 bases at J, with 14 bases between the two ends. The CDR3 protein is CATSRGGGTYEQYF. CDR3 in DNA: TGTGCCACCAGCCGCGGAGGCGGAACCTACGAGCAGTACTTC.

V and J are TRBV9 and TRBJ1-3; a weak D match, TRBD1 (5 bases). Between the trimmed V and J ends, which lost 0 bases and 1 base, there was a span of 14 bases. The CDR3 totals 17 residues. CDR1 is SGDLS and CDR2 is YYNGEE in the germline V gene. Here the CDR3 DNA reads TGTGCCAGCAGCGTAGATCGGAGGGGTCAGTCTGGAAACACCATATATTTT. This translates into CASSVDRRGQSGNTIYF.

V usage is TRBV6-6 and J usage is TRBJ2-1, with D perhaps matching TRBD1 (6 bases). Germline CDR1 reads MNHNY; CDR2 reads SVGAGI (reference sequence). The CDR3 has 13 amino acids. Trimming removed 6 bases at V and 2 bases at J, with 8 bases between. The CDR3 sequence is CASRQGTYNEQFF. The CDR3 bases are TGTGCCAGCAGACAGGGAACCTACAATGAGCAGTTCTTC.

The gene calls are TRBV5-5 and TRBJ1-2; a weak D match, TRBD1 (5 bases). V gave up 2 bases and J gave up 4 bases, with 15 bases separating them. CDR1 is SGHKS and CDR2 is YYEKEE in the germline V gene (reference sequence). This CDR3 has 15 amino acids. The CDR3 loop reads CASSFQGSGPYGYTF. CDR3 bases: TGTGCCAGCAGCTTCCAGGGATCTGGGCCCTATGGCTACACCTTC.

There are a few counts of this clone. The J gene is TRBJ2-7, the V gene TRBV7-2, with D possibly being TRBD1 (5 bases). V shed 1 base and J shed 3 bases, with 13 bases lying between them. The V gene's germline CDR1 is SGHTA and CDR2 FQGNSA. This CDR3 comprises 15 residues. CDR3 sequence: CASSLVSQGYYEQYF. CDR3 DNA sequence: TGTGCCAGCAGCTTAGTCTCTCAGGGCTACTACGAGCAGTACTTC.

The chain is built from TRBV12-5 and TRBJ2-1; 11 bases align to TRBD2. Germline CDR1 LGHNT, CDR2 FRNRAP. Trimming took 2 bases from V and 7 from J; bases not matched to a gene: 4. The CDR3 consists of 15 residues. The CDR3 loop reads CASGLTSGRGNEQFF. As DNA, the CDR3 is TGTGCTAGTGGTTTGACTAGCGGGAGAGGGAATGAGCAGTTCTTC.

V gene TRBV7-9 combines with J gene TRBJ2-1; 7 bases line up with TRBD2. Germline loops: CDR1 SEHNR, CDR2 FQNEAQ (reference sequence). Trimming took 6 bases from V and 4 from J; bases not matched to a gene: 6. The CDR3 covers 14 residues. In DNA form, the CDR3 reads TGTGCCAGCAGTGGAGGGACTAAGTACAATGAGCAGTTCTTC. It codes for CASSGGTKYNEQFF.

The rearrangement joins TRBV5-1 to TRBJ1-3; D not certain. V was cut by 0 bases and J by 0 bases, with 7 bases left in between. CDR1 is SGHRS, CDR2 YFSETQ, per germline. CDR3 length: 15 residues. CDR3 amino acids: CASSLVPGSGNTIYF. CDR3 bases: TGCGCCAGCAGCTTGGTCCCAGGCTCTGGAAACACCATATATTTT.

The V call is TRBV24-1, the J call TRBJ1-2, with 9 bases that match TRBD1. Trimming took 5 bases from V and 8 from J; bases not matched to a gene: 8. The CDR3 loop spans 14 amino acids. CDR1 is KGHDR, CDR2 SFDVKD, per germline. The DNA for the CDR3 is TGTGCCACCAGTGGTTCCCGGACAGGGGAAGGCTACACCTTC. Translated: CATSGSRTGEGYTF.

The CDR3 nucleotides are TGTGCCAGCAGTGCGTCCGTCACATTGCGGGGGGGGCCTGGTGGCTACACCTTC. It specifies CASSASVTLRGGPGGYTF. This chain links TRBV6-1 with TRBJ1-2, with TRBD1 as a possible D gene (6 bases). The V end lost 4 bases, the J end lost 7 bases, and 28 bases lay between the germline ends. The CDR3 is made up of 18 amino acids. Germline CDR1 and CDR2: MNHNS and SASEGT.

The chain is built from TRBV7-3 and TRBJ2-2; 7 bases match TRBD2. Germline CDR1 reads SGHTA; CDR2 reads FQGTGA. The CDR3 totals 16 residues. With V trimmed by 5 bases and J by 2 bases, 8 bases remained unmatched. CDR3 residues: CASSASSGANTGELFF. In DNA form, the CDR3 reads TGTGCCAGCAGCGCTTCTAGCGGAGCCAACACCGGGGAGCTGTTTTTT.

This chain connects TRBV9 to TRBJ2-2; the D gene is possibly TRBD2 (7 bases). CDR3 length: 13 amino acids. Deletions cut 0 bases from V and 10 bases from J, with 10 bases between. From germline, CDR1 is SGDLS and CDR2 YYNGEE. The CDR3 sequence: CASSVGGGLELFF. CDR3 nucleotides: TGTGCCAGCAGCGTAGGGGGGGGGCTGGAGCTGTTTTTT.

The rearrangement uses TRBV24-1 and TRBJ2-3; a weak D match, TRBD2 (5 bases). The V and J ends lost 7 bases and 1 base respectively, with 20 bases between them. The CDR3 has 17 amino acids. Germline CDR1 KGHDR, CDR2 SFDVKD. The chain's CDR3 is CATSAPVSGVGTDTQYF. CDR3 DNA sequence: TGTGCCACCAGCGCCCCGGTCAGCGGAGTTGGCACAGATACGCAGTATTTT.

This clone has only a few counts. CDR3 DNA: TGTGCCAGCAGTGAAGCGGGGACAGCCCAAGAGACCCAGTACTTC. Protein: CASSEAGTAQETQYF. This rearrangement joins TRBV2 to TRBJ2-5, with TRBD1 matching 7 bases. From germline, CDR1 is SNHLY and CDR2 FYNNEI. V lost 0 bases to trimming and J lost 1 base; unmatched junction nucleotides: 2. The CDR3 runs 15 residues.

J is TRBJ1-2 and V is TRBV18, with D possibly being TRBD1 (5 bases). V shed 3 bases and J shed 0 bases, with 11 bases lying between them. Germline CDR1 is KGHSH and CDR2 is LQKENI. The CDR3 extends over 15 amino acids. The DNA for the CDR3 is TGTGCCAGCTCACCCCAGGGACTCCCTAACTATGGCTACACCTTC. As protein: CASSPQGLPNYGYTF.